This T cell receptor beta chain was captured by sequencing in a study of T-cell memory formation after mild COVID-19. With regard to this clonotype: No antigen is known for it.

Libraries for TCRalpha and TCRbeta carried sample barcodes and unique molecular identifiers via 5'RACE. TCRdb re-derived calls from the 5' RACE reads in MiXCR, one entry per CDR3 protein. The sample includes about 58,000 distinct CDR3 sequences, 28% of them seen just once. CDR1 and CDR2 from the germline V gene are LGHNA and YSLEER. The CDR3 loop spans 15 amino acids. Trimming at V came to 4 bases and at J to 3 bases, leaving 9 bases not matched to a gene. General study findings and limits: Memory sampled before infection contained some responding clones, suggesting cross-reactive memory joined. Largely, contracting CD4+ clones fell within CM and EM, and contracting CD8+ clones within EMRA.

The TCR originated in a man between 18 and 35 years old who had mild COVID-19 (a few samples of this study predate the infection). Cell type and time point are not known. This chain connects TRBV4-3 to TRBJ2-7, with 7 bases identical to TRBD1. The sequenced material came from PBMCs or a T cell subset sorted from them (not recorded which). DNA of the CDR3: TGCGCCAGCAGCCTTGGACCGACAGGGAACTACGAGCAGTACTTC. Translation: CASSLGPTGNYEQYF.